The subject of this entry is one TCR beta chain. No antigen is known for it. The sample belongs to a study of Ad26.COV2.S vaccination and SARS-CoV-2 variants. Study-wide results and limits: Breadth and depth estimates from TCRs may understate total T cell responses.

CDR3 size: 13 residues. CDR1 SGHNT and CDR2 YYREEE come from the germline V gene (reference sequence). V lost 4 bases to trimming and J lost 6 bases; unmatched junction nucleotides: 4. Some clones are missing from TCRdb's copy, which holds only in-frame ones; the method was immunoSEQ multiplex PCR. There are a few hundred thousand clones in the sample; roughly 90% occur only once, and 3.6% lies in the top ten. Documented treatment: some 20 received Ad26.COV2.S at low or high dose, single or two shots; roughly five received placebo; per-sample allocation not given. Day 63 after the first injection of vaccine or placebo was the sampling time. Aged 18-55 years, donor was enrolled in Boston in the early 2020s. Expression of Wuhan-strain SARS-CoV-2 spike came from the Ad26 vector that formed the vaccine.

This chain links TRBV5-4 with TRBJ2-7; TRBD2 matches 10 bases. This clonotype was sampled from a person aged 18 to 59 who received the Ad26.COV2.S COVID-19 vaccine or a placebo. Source: peripheral blood, taken in a trial of Ad26.COV2.S vaccine versus placebo. The chain's CDR3 is CASSRERGGEQYF. The DNA of the CDR3 is TGTGCCAGCAGCCGGGAGCGGGGGGGCGAGCAGTACTTC.